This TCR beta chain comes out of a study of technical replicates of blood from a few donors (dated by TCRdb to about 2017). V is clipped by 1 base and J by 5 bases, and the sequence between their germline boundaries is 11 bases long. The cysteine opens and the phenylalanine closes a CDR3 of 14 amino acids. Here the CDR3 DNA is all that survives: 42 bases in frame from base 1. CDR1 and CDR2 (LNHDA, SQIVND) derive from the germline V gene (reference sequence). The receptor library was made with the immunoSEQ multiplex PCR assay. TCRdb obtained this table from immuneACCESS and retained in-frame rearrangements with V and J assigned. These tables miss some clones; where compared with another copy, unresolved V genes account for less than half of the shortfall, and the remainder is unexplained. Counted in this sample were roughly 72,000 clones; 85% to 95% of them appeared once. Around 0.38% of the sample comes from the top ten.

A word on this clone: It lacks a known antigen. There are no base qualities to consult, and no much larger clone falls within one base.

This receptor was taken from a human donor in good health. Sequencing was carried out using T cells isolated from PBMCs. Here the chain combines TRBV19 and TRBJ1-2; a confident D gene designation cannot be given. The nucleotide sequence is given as TGTGCCAGTAGTATAGTCCCCTCAGTATATGGCTACACCTTC. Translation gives CASSIVPSVYGYTF.